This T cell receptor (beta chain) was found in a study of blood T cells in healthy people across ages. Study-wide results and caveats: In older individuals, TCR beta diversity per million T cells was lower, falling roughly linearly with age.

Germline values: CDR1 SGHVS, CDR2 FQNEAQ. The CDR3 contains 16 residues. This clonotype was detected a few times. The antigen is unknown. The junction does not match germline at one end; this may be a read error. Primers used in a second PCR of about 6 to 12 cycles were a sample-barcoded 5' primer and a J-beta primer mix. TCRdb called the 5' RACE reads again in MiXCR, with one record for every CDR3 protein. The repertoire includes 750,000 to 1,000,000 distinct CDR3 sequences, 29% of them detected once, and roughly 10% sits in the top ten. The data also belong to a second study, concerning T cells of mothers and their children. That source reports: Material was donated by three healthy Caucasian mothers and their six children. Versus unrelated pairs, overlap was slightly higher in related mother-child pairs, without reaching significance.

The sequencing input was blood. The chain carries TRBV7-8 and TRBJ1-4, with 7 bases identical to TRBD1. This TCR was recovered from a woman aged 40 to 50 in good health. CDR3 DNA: TGTGCCGGCAGCTTAAGAAAACAGGGGTTGAATGAAAAACTGTTTTTT. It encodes CAGSLRKQGLNEKLFF.